The 9 T cell receptor beta chains below come from one sample, sequenced in a study of cytomegalovirus exposure and HLA in healthy donors. Both 60 Vbeta primers and 13 Jbeta primers went into the PCR. Libraries were prepared by immunoSEQ multiplex PCR; TCRdb keeps only in-frame clonotypes and omits some of them. Of 150,000 to 200,000 clones listed, roughly 80% are singletons. Sequenced material: PBMCs. These receptor sequences come from a male donor in good health and CMV-seronegative.

This sequence joins TRBV18 and TRBJ2-2; 7 bases agree with TRBD1. Germline V gene data show CDR1 as KGHSH and CDR2 as LQKENI. The CDR3 runs to 15 residues. Trimming at V came to 3 bases and at J to 3 bases, leaving 4 bases not matched to a gene. The chain's CDR3 is CASSPDRVDTGELFF. As DNA, the CDR3 is TGTGCCAGCTCACCCGACAGGGTTGACACCGGGGAGCTGTTTTTT. The full variable domain, with the rest looked up from reference TRBV18 and TRBJ2-2, is NAGVMQNPRHLVRRRGQEARLRCSPMKGHSHVYWYRQLPEEGLKFMVYLQKENIIDESGMPKERFSAEFPKEGPSILRIQQVVRGDSAAYFCASSPDRVDTGELFFGEGSRLTVL.

This clone was found a few times. This chain joins TRBV29-1 and TRBJ1-1, with D possibly being TRBD1 (6 bases). There are 11 residues in the CDR3. CDR1 and CDR2 (germline): SQVTM, ANQGSEA. V dropped 4 bases and J dropped 8 bases, with 11 bases sitting between them. The CDR3 sequence: CSVVQGKEAFF. CDR3 DNA sequence: TGCAGCGTTGTACAGGGAAAAGAAGCTTTCTTT.

The V call is TRBV5-1, the J call TRBJ2-3, with 8 nucleotides matching TRBD2. Trimming took 6 bases from V and 4 from J; bases not matched to a gene: 7. This CDR3 spans 14 amino acids. The germline V gene encodes CDR1 SGHRS and CDR2 YFSETQ. CDR3 residues: CASTRGLGSDTQYF. In nucleotides, the CDR3 is TGCGCCAGCACACGGGGACTAGGGTCAGATACGCAGTATTTT.

The chain couples TRBV9 to TRBJ2-1; 9 bases are a match to TRBD2. Losses at the gene ends were 2 bases for V and 0 bases for J; bases not matched to a gene: 0. Germline assignment: CDR1 SGDLS and CDR2 YYNGEE. This CDR3 has 15 amino acids. CDR3 residues: CASSVSGSSYNEQFF. The CDR3 nucleotides are TGTGCCAGCAGCGTTAGCGGGAGCTCCTACAATGAGCAGTTCTTC. The full variable domain, rest sourced from reference TRBV9 and TRBJ2-1, is DSGVTQTPKHLITATGQRVTLRCSPRSGDLSVYWYQQSLDQGLQFLIQYYNGEERAKGNILERFSAQQFPDLHSELNLSSLELGDSALYFCASSVSGSSYNEQFFGPGTRLTVL.

This chain links TRBV7-2 with TRBJ2-2, with 8 bases matching TRBD1. Germline CDR1 is SGHTA and CDR2 is FQGNSA. The V segment lost 5 bases and the J segment 6 bases; nucleotides outside the gene matches: 8. This CDR3 has 15 amino acids. The CDR3 spells CASSPDQGAPGELFF. CDR3 nucleotide sequence: TGTGCCAGCAGCCCTGATCAGGGGGCCCCCGGGGAGCTGTTTTTT.

The chain recombines TRBV7-8 with TRBJ1-3, with D uncertain. The CDR3 consists of 16 residues. The V end lost 0 bases, the J end lost 4 bases, and 13 bases lay between the germline ends. Germline V gene data show CDR1 as SGHVS and CDR2 as FQNEAQ. The CDR3 spells CASSLAPTGVGNTIYF. CDR3 nucleotides: TGTGCCAGCAGCTTAGCGCCCACCGGGGTCGGAAACACCATATATTTT.

The DNA of the CDR3 is TGTGCCACCAGCAAAATACAGGGGGCGAGAAACGAGCAGTACTTC. It codes for CATSKIQGARNEQYF. The chain couples TRBV15 to TRBJ2-5, with 9 bases lining up with TRBD1. The J call is doubtful: the DNA matches TRBJ2-7 better. The CDR3 totals 15 residues. Germline V gene sequence: CDR1 LNHNV, CDR2 YYDKDF (reference sequence).

The gene calls are TRBV29-1 and TRBJ1-5, with D perhaps TRBD1 (6 bases). Germline V CDR1 and CDR2: SQVTM, ANQGSEA. V was shortened by 0 bases and J by 5 bases, with 14 bases between the two germline ends. The CDR3 loop spans 15 amino acids. The CDR3 bases are TGCAGCGTTGAAGAACCGGGACACCCAGATCAGCCCCAGCATTTT. Protein: CSVEEPGHPDQPQHF.

A few counts support this clone. This sequence joins TRBV10-3 and TRBJ2-5, with 14 positions matching TRBD2. With V trimmed by 8 bases and J by 5 bases, 16 bases remained unmatched. Germline V gives CDR1 ENHRY, CDR2 SYGVKD. The CDR3 covers 18 residues. In nucleotides, the CDR3 is TGTGCCATCCCCCGACCGGGAGGGACTAGCGGGGGAAATGAGACCCAGTACTTC. Its protein is CAIPRPGGTSGGNETQYF.